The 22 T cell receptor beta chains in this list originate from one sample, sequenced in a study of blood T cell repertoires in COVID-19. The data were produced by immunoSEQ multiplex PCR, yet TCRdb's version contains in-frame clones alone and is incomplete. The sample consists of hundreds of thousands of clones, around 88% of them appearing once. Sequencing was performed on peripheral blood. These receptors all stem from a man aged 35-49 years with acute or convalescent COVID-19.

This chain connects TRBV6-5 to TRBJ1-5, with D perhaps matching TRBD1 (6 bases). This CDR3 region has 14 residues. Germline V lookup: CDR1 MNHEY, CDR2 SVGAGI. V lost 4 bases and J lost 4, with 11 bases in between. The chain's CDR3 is CASSSRQVNQPQHF. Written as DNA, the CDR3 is TGTGCCAGCAGTTCGAGACAGGTTAATCAGCCCCAGCATTTT.

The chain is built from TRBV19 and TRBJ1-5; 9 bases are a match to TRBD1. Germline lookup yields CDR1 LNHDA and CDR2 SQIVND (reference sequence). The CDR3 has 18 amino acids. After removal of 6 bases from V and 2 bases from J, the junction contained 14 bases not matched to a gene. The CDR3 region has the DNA TGTGCCAGTAGCCCCAGAGGACAGGGGATCGTGGGCAATCAGCCCCAGCATTTT. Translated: CASSPRGQGIVGNQPQHF.

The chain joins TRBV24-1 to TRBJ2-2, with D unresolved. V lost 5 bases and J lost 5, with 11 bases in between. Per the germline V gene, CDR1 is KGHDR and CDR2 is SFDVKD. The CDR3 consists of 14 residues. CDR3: CATSGGARTGELFF. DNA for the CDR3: TGTGCCACCAGTGGAGGTGCAAGAACCGGGGAGCTGTTTTTT.

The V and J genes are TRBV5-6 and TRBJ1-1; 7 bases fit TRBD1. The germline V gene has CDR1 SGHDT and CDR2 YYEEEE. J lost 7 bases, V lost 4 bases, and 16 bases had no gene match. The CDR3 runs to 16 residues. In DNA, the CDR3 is TGTGCCAGCAGCGCCAACCGGGACAGCCAGGTCCGTGAAGCTTTCTTT. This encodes CASSANRDSQVREAFF. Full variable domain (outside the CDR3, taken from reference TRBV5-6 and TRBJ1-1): DAGVTQSPTHLIKTRGQQVTLRCSPKSGHDTVSWYQQALGQGPQFIFQYYEEEERQRGNFPDRFSGHQFPNYSSELNVNALLLGDSALYLCASSANRDSQVREAFFGQGTRLTVV.

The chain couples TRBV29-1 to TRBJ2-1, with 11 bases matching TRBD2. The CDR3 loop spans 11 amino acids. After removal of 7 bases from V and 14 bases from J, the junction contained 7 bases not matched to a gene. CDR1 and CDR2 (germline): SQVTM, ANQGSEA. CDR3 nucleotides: TGCAGCGCCCGGACTAGCGGGCCAGAGTTCTTC. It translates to CSARTSGPEFF.

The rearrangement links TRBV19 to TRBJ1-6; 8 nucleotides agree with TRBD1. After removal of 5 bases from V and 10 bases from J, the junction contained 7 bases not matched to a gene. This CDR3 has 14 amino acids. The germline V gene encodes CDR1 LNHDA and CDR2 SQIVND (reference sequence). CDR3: CASSPRGQRSPLHF. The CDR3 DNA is TGTGCCAGTAGTCCCAGGGGGCAGAGATCACCCCTCCACTTT.

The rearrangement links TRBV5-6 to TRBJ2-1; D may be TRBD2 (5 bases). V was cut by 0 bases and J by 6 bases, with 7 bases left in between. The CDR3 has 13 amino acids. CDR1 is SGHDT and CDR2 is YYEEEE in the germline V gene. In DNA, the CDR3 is TGTGCCAGCAGCTTGGGGGCGGGCAATGAGCAGTTCTTC. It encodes CASSLGAGNEQFF.

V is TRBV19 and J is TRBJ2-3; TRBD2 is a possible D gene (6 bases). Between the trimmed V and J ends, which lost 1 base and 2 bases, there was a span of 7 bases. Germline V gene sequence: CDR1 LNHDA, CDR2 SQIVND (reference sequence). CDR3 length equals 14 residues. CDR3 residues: CASSIGGDTDTQYF. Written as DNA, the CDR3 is TGTGCCAGTAGTATAGGGGGGGACACAGATACGCAGTATTTT. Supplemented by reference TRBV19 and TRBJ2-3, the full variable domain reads DGGITQSPKYLFRKEGQNVTLSCEQNLNHDAMYWYRQDPGQGLRLIYYSQIVNDFQKGDIAEGYSVSREKKESFPLTVTSAQKNPTAFYLCASSIGGDTDTQYFGPGTRLTVL.

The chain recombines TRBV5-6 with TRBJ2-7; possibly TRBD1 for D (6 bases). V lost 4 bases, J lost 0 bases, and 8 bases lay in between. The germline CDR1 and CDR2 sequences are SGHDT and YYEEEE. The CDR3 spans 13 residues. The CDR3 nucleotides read TGTGCCAGCAGCGGACAGCCCTCCTACGAGCAGTACTTC. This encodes CASSGQPSYEQYF.

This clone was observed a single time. The CDR3 DNA follows: TGTGCCAGCAGCTTAGAGGGGACAGGGAGGGAAAAACTGTTTTTT. Its protein product is CASSLEGTGREKLFF. V usage is TRBV7-2 and J usage is TRBJ1-4; 9 nucleotides agree with TRBD1. The CDR3 is 15 amino acids. In germline, CDR1 is SGHTA, CDR2 FQGNSA. J lost 8 bases, V lost 1 base, and 5 bases had no gene match. Filled out from reference TRBV7-2 and TRBJ1-4, the complete variable domain reads GAGVSQSPSNKVTEKGKDVELRCDPISGHTALYWYRQSLGQGLEFLIYFQGNSAPDKSGLPSDRFSAERTGGSVSTLTIQRTQQEDSAVYLCASSLEGTGREKLFFGSGTQLSVL.

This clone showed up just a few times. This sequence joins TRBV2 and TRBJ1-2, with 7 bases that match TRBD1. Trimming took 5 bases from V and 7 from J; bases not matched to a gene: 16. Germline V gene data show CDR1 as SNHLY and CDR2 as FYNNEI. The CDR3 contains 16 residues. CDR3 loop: CASSFPQGQSSGGYTF. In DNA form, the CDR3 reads TGTGCCAGCAGTTTTCCCCAGGGACAGTCTTCTGGTGGCTACACCTTC.

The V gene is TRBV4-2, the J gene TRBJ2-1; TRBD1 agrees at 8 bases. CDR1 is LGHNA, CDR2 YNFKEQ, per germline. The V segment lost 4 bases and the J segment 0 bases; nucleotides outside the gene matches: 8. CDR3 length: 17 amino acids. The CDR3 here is CASSPQGTGFSYNEQFF. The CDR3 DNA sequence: TGTGCCAGCAGCCCTCAAGGGACAGGCTTCTCCTACAATGAGCAGTTCTTC.

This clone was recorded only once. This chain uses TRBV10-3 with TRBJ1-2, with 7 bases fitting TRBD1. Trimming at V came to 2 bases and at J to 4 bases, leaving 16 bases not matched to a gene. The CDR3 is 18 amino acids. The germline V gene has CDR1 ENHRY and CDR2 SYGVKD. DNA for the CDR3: TGTGCCATCAGTGAGGGTCCCCCCCAACCGACAGGGAGCTATGGCTACACCTTC. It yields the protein CAISEGPPQPTGSYGYTF.

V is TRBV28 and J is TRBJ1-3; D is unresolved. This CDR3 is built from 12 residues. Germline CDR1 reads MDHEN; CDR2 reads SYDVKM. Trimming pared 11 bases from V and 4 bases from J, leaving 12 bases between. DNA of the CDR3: TGTGCCGAGCCCTCGGGGGGAAACACCATATATTTT. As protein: CAEPSGGNTIYF.

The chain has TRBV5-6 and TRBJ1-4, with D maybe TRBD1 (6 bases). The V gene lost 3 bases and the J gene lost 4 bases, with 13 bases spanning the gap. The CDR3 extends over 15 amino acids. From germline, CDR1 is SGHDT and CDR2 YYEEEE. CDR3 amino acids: CASSYLRGINEKLFF. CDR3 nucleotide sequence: TGTGCCAGCAGCTATCTCAGGGGCATTAATGAAAAACTGTTTTTT.

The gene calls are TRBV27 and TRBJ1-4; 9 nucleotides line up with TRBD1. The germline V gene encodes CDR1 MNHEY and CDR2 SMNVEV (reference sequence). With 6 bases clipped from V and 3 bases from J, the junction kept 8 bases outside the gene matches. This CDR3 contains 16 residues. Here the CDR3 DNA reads TGTGCCAGCAGCCCGACAGGGGGGGGTTCTAATGAAAAACTGTTTTTT. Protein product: CASSPTGGGSNEKLFF.

The CDR3 DNA reads as TGTGCCAGCAGCCAAGTATCGGGGAATCAGCCCCAGCATTTT. Protein product: CASSQVSGNQPQHF. The chain joins TRBV3-1 (or the pseudogene TRBV3-2) to TRBJ1-5; D is undetermined. CDR1 and CDR2 (germline): LGHDT, YNNKEL (reference sequence). This CDR3 has 14 residues. Trimming took off 1 base at V and 4 bases at J, with 8 bases between the two ends.

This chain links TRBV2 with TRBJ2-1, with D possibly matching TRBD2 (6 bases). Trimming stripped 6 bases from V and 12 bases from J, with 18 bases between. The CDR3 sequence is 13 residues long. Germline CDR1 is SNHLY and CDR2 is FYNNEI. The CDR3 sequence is CASSPDGPGGQFF. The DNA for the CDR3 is TGTGCCAGCAGCCCAGACGGACCCGGGGGGCAGTTCTTC.

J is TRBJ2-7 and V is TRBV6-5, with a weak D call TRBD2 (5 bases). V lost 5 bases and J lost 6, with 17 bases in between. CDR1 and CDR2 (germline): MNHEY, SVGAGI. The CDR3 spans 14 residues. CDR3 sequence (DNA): TGTGCCAGCAGTCGCGACGGGGTTACGGGCGAGCAGTACTTC. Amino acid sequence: CASSRDGVTGEQYF.

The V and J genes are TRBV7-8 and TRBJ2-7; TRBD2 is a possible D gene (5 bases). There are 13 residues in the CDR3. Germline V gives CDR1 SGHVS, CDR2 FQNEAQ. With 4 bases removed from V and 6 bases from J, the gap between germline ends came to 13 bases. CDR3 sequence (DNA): TGTGCCAGCAGCTGGGATAGGACTGGCGAGCAGTACTTC. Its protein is CASSWDRTGEQYF.

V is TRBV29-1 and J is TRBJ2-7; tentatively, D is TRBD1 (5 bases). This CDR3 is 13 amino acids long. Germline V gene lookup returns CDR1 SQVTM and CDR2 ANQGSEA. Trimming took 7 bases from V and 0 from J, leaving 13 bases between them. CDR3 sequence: CSAQGVSSYEQYF. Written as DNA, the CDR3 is TGCAGCGCCCAAGGGGTGAGCTCCTACGAGCAGTACTTC.

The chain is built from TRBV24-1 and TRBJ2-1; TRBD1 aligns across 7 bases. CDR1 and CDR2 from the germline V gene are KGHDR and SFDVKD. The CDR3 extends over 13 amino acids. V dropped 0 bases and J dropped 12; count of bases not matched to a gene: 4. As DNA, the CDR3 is TGTGCCACCAGTGATTTGGACAGGGAAGGGCAGTTCTTC. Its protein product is CATSDLDREGQFF.